This T cell receptor (beta chain) emerged from a study of radiotherapy plus CTLA-4 blockade in lung cancer. Findings and limits, study-wide: In blood, after radiotherapy plus ipilimumab, tumor-derived TCR clones expanded.

Generated by immunoSEQ multiplex PCR, the TCRdb table keeps only in-frame clones and is missing some. The table lists over 50,000 clones, roughly 80% of them singletons. Points on this clone: Antigen unknown.

Losses at the gene ends were 9 bases for V and 2 bases for J; bases not matched to a gene: 4. The CDR3 contains 13 residues. Germline CDR1 LNHDA, CDR2 SQIVND (reference sequence). The sample in question was peripheral blood, obtained from a patient treated with radiotherapy plus ipilimumab. J is TRBJ2-5 and V is TRBV19, with 9 nucleotides matching TRBD2. The clonotype comes from a human donor with non-small cell lung cancer who had a complete response to radiotherapy plus ipilimumab. The CDR3 bases are TGTGCCAGCACGACTAGCGGACAAGAGACCCAGTACTTC. Protein product: CASTTSGQETQYF.